One and the same sample provided the 4 T cell receptor beta chains below, sequenced in a study of graft-versus-host responses after intestinal transplantation (dated by TCRdb to 2020 to 2022). Taken with the paper, the label for time point translates to: cells obtained before transplantation from donor or recipient. Receptor amplification or capture employed the immunoSEQ multiplex PCR assay. TCRdb carries this immuneACCESS record with in-frame sequences only. Its versions omit some clonotypes, under half of them owing to an unresolved V gene in the studies checked, with the rest unexplained. The sample table shows about 21,000 clones, and 50% to 65% are seen once. Of the sample, just over 1% is held by the ten largest clones. The source was alloreactive CD4+ T cells from a mixed lymphocyte reaction culture, collected before intestinal transplant. The intended sense of this specimen's cell subset or site label: CFSE-low proliferating T cells sorted from roughly 6-day pre-transplant mixed lymphocyte reaction (GvH or HvG direction). These receptors were obtained from a human patient who received an intestinal transplant.

The rearrangement joins TRBV6-1 to TRBJ2-1; unclear D gene. Trimming removed 2 bases at V and 2 bases at J, with 13 bases between. This CDR3 is built from 16 residues. The germline V gene has CDR1 MNHNS and CDR2 SASEGT. The DNA of the CDR3 is TGTGCCAGCAGTGAATCGGGTAGCCTTACCTACAATGAGCAGTTCTTC. Protein: CASSESGSLTYNEQFF.

J is TRBJ2-5 and V is TRBV5-4, with 10 bases fitting TRBD1. The CDR3 sequence is 17 residues long. Germline CDR1 and CDR2: SGHNT and YYREEE (reference sequence). The V and J ends lost 0 bases and 1 base, in that order; junction bases with no gene match: 6. CDR3 in DNA: TGTGCCAGCAGCTTGGGGGACAGGGGCGGAATCCAAGAGACCCAGTACTTC. The encoded protein is CASSLGDRGGIQETQYF.

The rearrangement links TRBV25-1 to TRBJ1-1, with a tentative D call TRBD1 (5 bases). Germline V gene sequence: CDR1 MGHDK, CDR2 SYGVNS. V was clipped by 1 base and J by 8 bases, with 17 bases between them. The CDR3 consists of 15 residues. DNA of the CDR3: TGTGCCAGCAGTGAATCTGGGGCCTGGGGCTTCGAAGCTTTCTTT. It codes for CASSESGAWGFEAFF.

The V and J genes are TRBV7-2 and TRBJ1-5; 7 nucleotides agree with TRBD1. V lost 1 base, J lost 3 bases, and 3 bases stayed unmatched. The germline V gene has CDR1 SGHTA and CDR2 FQGNSA. CDR3 length: 15 amino acids. The CDR3 DNA follows: TGTGCCAGCAGCTTAGGGGGACAGTACAATCAGCCCCAGCATTTT. It translates to CASSLGGQYNQPQHF.